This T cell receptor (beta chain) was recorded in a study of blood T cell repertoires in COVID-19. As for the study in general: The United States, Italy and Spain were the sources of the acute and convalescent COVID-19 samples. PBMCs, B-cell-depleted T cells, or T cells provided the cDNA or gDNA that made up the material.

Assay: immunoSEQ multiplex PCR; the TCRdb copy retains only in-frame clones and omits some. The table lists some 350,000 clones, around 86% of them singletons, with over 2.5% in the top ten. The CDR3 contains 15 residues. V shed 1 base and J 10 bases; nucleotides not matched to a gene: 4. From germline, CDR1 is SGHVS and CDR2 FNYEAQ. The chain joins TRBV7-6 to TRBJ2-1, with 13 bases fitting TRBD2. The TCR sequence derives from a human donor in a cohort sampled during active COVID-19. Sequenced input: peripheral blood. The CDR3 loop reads CASSLGTSGSREQFF. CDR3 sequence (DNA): TGTGCCAGCAGCTTAGGGACTAGCGGGAGTAGAGAGCAGTTCTTC.